This entry lists 25 T cell receptor beta chains sequenced from one sample in a study of long-term antiretroviral therapy in people with HIV. Survey-level immunoSEQ v3.0 assays were run. Libraries were prepared by immunoSEQ multiplex PCR; TCRdb keeps only in-frame clonotypes and omits some of them. Here the sample spans more than 15,000 clones, 79% being singletons. Sequences were derived from unsorted PBMCs, sampled at the start of antiretroviral therapy. The receptors originated from a man between 25 and 39 years old with HIV.

The chain couples TRBV11-1 to TRBJ2-5, with no clear D. The J call is in doubt because the DNA end fits TRBJ2-7 better. Germline-derived CDR1 and CDR2 are SGHAT and FQDESV (reference sequence). This CDR3 region has 15 residues. CDR3 amino acids: CASSLHAGSFYEQYF. CDR3 nucleotides: TGTGCCAGCAGCTTACACGCAGGTAGCTTCTACGAGCAGTACTTC.

The V call is TRBV10-3, the J call TRBJ2-7; D is possibly TRBD1 (7 bases). The CDR3 has 19 amino acids. Germline-derived CDR1 and CDR2 are ENHRY and SYGVKD. Trimming cost V 5 bases and J 3 bases, with 29 bases left between them. The DNA of the CDR3 is TGTGCCATCAGTTCCTTTGGGACAGTCAGTGACGGGGGCTTCTACGAGCAGTACTTC. Translating gives CAISSFGTVSDGGFYEQYF.

The V and J genes are TRBV14 and TRBJ2-1; 7 nucleotides line up with TRBD2. The J segment lost 1 base and the V segment lost 2 bases, leaving 2 bases of the junction unmatched. Germline loops: CDR1 SGHDN, CDR2 FVKESK. This CDR3 region has 15 residues. The CDR3 sequence is CASSQWEGSYNEQFF. For the CDR3, the DNA is TGTGCCAGCAGCCAATGGGAGGGTTCCTACAATGAGCAGTTCTTC.

The chain couples TRBV5-4 to TRBJ2-1; TRBD1 agrees at 9 bases. The length of the CDR3 is 14 residues. Germline CDR1 is SGHNT and CDR2 is YYREEE (reference sequence). V was clipped by 5 bases and J by 6 bases; unmatched bases: 6. CDR3 sequence reads: CASSTTGGINEQFF. Written as DNA, the CDR3 is TGTGCCAGCAGTACGACAGGGGGAATCAATGAGCAGTTCTTC.

CDR3 loop: CASSRNFHPYEQYF. For the CDR3, the DNA is TGTGCCAGCAGCCGAAATTTCCACCCCTACGAGCAGTACTTC. The chain employs TRBV7-2 and TRBJ2-7, with D unresolved. This CDR3 is built from 14 residues. V was pared by 5 bases and J by 2 bases, with 13 bases between. Germline V gene lookup returns CDR1 SGHTA and CDR2 FQGNSA.

The chain has TRBV29-1 and TRBJ2-7; TRBD1 aligns across 8 bases. Germline CDR1 is SQVTM and CDR2 is ANQGSEA. The CDR3 has 12 amino acids. Germline trimming cut 7 bases from V and 4 bases from J; bases unmatched to any gene: 6. CDR3 residues: CSAGQAGYEQYF. CDR3 nucleotide sequence: TGCAGCGCGGGACAGGCGGGTTACGAGCAGTACTTC.

CDR3 region: CASSLSSQETQYF. CDR3 DNA: TGTGCCAGCAGCTTATCTAGCCAAGAGACCCAGTACTTC. The gene calls are TRBV7-9 and TRBJ2-5; D unclear. In germline, CDR1 is SEHNR, CDR2 FQNEAQ (reference sequence). V was trimmed by 2 bases and J by 1 base, leaving 5 bases between them. This CDR3 comprises 13 residues.

V and J are TRBV7-7 and TRBJ2-5; the D gene is possibly TRBD2 (6 bases). CDR1 and CDR2 (germline): SSHAT, FNYEAQ (reference sequence). Trimming left V 0 bases short and J 5 bases short, with 10 bases between. The CDR3 extends over 14 amino acids. The CDR3 loop is CASSLAGGGETQYF. The DNA of the CDR3 is TGTGCCAGCAGCTTAGCCGGTGGAGGGGAGACCCAGTACTTC.

The rearrangement joins TRBV27 to TRBJ2-3; 14 nucleotides agree with TRBD2. From germline, CDR1 is MNHEY and CDR2 SMNVEV (reference sequence). The junction had 4 bases not matched to a gene; V was cut back by 4 bases and J by 1 base. The CDR3 loop spans 17 amino acids. The CDR3 nucleotides read TGTGCCAGCAGTTCGACTAGCGGGAGGGCCGGCACAGATACGCAGTATTTT. Its translation: CASSSTSGRAGTDTQYF.

V usage is TRBV28 and J usage is TRBJ2-7; D remains ambiguous. The germline V gene encodes CDR1 MDHEN and CDR2 SYDVKM. V lost 6 bases, J lost 1 base, and 19 bases lay in between. CDR3 size: 16 residues. For the CDR3, the DNA is TGTGCCAGCAGGTCCCCAGCCTTGACGGGTTCCTACGAGCAGTACTTC. It yields the protein CASRSPALTGSYEQYF.

This rearrangement joins TRBV10-3 to TRBJ2-7; D is unclear. Trimming took off 10 bases at V and 1 base at J, with 17 bases between the two ends. The CDR3 length is 14 residues. The V gene's germline CDR1 is ENHRY and CDR2 SYGVKD. The CDR3: CATSKGEGSYEQYF. For the CDR3, the DNA is TGTGCCACCAGCAAAGGCGAAGGATCCTACGAGCAGTACTTC.

CDR3 loop: CASSDWGLRANEKLFF. The CDR3 nucleotides are TGTGCCAGCAGTGACTGGGGCCTTCGGGCTAATGAAAAACTGTTTTTT. The chain couples TRBV6-1 to TRBJ1-4; weak D call: TRBD1 (5 bases). The germline gives CDR1 MNHNS, CDR2 SASEGT. The CDR3 length is 16 residues. V was trimmed by 3 bases and J by 3 bases, leaving 14 bases between them.

CDR3 sequence (DNA): TGTGCCAGCAGCGTCGGACTAGCGGGAGGGGGAGATACGCAGTATTTT. It encodes CASSVGLAGGGDTQYF. This chain connects TRBV5-8 to TRBJ2-3, with 15 bases lining up with TRBD2. Germline CDR1 is SGHTS and CDR2 is YDEGEE. This CDR3 region has 16 residues. With 4 bases clipped from V and 5 bases from J, the junction kept 5 bases outside the gene matches.

The CDR3 nucleotides read TGTGCCTGGAGTTTTGGGGGCTCTCCAGATACGCAGTATTTT. Encoded protein: CAWSFGGSPDTQYF. This sequence joins TRBV30 and TRBJ2-3; a possible D gene is TRBD1 (6 bases). The V end lost 2 bases, the J end lost 4 bases, and 13 bases lay between the germline ends. CDR3 length: 14 residues. Germline V gives CDR1 GTSNPN, CDR2 SVGIG (reference sequence).

This rearrangement joins TRBV5-4 to TRBJ2-5; no clear D gene. The CDR3 spans 14 residues. From germline, CDR1 is SGHNT and CDR2 YYREEE (reference sequence). V was cut by 4 bases and J by 4 bases, with 14 bases left in between. Here the CDR3 reads CASSHKWKAETQYF. The CDR3, as DNA: TGTGCCAGCAGCCACAAATGGAAGGCAGAGACCCAGTACTTC. The entire variable domain, with the rest obtained from reference TRBV5-4 and TRBJ2-5, is as follows: ETGVTQSPTHLIKTRGQQVTLRCSSQSGHNTVSWYQQALGQGPQFIFQYYREEENGRGNFPPRFSGLQFPNYSSELNVNALELDDSALYLCASSHKWKAETQYFGPGTRLLVL.

The chain is built from TRBV9 and TRBJ2-7; 7 nucleotides line up with TRBD1. Germline CDR1 SGDLS, CDR2 YYNGEE. Losses at the gene ends were 4 bases for V and 3 bases for J; bases not matched to a gene: 7. This CDR3 region has 14 residues. The CDR3 sequence: CASSFRDSNYEQYF. In DNA, the CDR3 is TGTGCCAGCAGCTTCCGGGACAGCAACTACGAGCAGTACTTC.

V is TRBV5-4 and J is TRBJ1-1, with D maybe TRBD1 (5 bases). This CDR3 is built from 15 residues. Germline V gene data show CDR1 as SGHNT and CDR2 as YYREEE (reference sequence). With 0 bases removed from V and 5 bases from J, the gap between germline ends came to 14 bases. The CDR3 DNA is TGTGCCAGCAGCTTGGGTTGGGGCGTAAGAACTGAAGCTTTCTTT. It translates to CASSLGWGVRTEAFF.

The chain has TRBV7-9 and TRBJ1-4, with D perhaps TRBD1 (5 bases). Trimming removed 3 bases from V and 2 bases from J, with 13 bases in between. The CDR3 spans 16 residues. Germline lookup yields CDR1 SEHNR and CDR2 FQNEAQ (reference sequence). The CDR3, as DNA: TGTGCCAGCAGCTTGAAGTCGGGGCTCACTAATGAAAAACTGTTTTTT. It translates to CASSLKSGLTNEKLFF. Looking up the rest from reference TRBV7-9 and TRBJ1-4 gives the full variable domain: DTGVSQNPRHKITKRGQNVTFRCDPISEHNRLYWYRQTLGQGPEFLTYFQNEAQLEKSRLLSDRFSAERPKGSFSTLEIQRTEQGDSAMYLCASSLKSGLTNEKLFFGSGTQLSVL.

This clone is deemed medium-sized. The chain couples TRBV7-6 to TRBJ2-5; D is tentatively TRBD1 or TRBD2 (5 bases each). V lost 8 bases to trimming and J lost 2 bases, with 12 bases between them. The germline V gene has CDR1 SGHVS and CDR2 FNYEAQ. The CDR3 length is 13 residues. The CDR3 protein is CASSGAQQETQYF. The DNA of the CDR3 is TGTGCCAGCTCCGGGGCGCAGCAAGAGACCCAGTACTTC.

The J gene is TRBJ1-1, the V gene TRBV28; tentative D call: TRBD1 (6 bases). The germline V and J ends were trimmed by 5 bases and 1 base, with 20 bases remaining between them. The CDR3 totals 17 residues. CDR1 and CDR2 from the germline V gene are MDHEN and SYDVKM. Here the CDR3 DNA reads TGTGCCAGCAGTCCGAGGAGGGGGAAGGGAGGGAACACTGAAGCTTTCTTT. Translated: CASSPRRGKGGNTEAFF.

The CDR3 nucleotides read TGCAGCGTCCAAAGATTTGGGGACAGAAAAGAGACCCAGTACTTC. Protein sequence: CSVQRFGDRKETQYF. The V and J genes are TRBV29-1 and TRBJ2-5; 7 bases align to TRBD1. Looked up from germline, CDR1 is SQVTM and CDR2 is ANQGSEA. The CDR3 runs 15 residues. J gave up 3 bases and V 6 bases, and 13 bases lay outside the gene matches.

This chain joins TRBV6-5 and TRBJ1-1, with D maybe TRBD1 (6 bases). The CDR3 is 15 residues long. V was pared by 4 bases and J by 5 bases, with 17 bases between. CDR1 MNHEY and CDR2 SVGAGI come from the germline V gene. CDR3 DNA sequence: TGTGCCAGCAGTTTCTTCCCCCAACAGGGTACTGAAGCTTTCTTT. This gives the protein CASSFFPQQGTEAFF.

The chain carries TRBV5-4 and TRBJ2-5; D possibly corresponds to TRBD1 (5 bases). The last part of the DNA fits TRBJ2-7 better; the J call may be wrong. The CDR3 loop spans 14 amino acids. Germline lookup yields CDR1 SGHNT and CDR2 YYREEE (reference sequence). The CDR3 here is CASSLRQGSYEQYF. The DNA for the CDR3 is TGTGCCAGCAGCTTACGGCAGGGCTCCTACGAGCAGTACTTC.

Here the CDR3 DNA reads TGTGCCAGCAGTTACAAGGCCCCGAACTCTGGAAACACCATATATTTT. Translated, it gives CASSYKAPNSGNTIYF. The chain uses TRBV6-5 and TRBJ1-3; no firm D call. Trimming removed 2 bases at V and 0 bases at J, with 11 bases between. The CDR3 sequence is 16 residues long. Germline V gene sequence: CDR1 MNHEY, CDR2 SVGAGI.

This clone came up a few times. V and J are TRBV7-2 and TRBJ1-5, with D maybe TRBD1 (6 bases). Trimming took off 5 bases at V and 2 bases at J, with 16 bases between the two ends. Germline V gives CDR1 SGHTA, CDR2 FQGNSA. This CDR3 is built from 16 residues. In DNA form, the CDR3 reads TGTGCCAGCAGCCCGGGAAGGGGGTACGGCAATCAGCCCCAGCATTTT. Its protein product is CASSPGRGYGNQPQHF.